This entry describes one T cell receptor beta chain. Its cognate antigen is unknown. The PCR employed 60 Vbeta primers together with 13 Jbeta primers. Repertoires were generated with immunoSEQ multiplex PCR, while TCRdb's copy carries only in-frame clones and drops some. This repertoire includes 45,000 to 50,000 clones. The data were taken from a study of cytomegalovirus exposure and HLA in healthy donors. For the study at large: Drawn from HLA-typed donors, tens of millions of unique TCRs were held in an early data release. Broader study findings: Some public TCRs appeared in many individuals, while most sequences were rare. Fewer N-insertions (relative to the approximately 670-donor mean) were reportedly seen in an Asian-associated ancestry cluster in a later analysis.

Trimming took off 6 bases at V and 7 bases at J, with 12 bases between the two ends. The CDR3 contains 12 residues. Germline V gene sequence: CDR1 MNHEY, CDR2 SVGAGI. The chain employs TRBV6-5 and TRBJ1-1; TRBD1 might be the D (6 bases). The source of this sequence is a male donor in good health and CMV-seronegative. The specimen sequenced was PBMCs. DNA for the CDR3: TGTGCCAGCAGGACCAGGGGCTATGAAGCTTTCTTT. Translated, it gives CASRTRGYEAFF.